Detailed here is one T cell receptor (beta chain). This entry is derived from a study of PD-L1 blockade in urothelial cancer. Study-level background: Patients commenced intravenous atezolizumab, 1,200 mg every 3 weeks, in the mid-2010s. Analyzed time points were 3 weeks (second dose) and 6 weeks after therapy began. Each patient had 0 to 3 earlier chemotherapy regimens.

Every PCR was spiked with synthetic TCR analog templates. Libraries were prepared by immunoSEQ multiplex PCR; TCRdb keeps only in-frame clonotypes and omits some of them. The sample shows fewer than 30,000 clones, approximately 81% of them seen only once. Time point denoted: peripheral blood 6 weeks after treatment start. Germline CDR1 is LNHDA and CDR2 is SQIVND (reference sequence). This CDR3 region has 15 residues. V was cut by 7 bases and J by 2 bases, with 15 bases left in between. Sequenced material: PBMCs, taken around atezolizumab (anti-PD-L1) treatment. J is TRBJ2-1 and V is TRBV19, with D perhaps TRBD2 (7 bases). The clonotype originates from a man between 65 and 85 years old with urothelial cancer. CDR3 loop: CASTQGGGTYNEQFF. In nucleotides, the CDR3 is TGTGCCAGTACCCAAGGGGGGGGGACCTACAATGAGCAGTTCTTC.